These 29 T cell receptor beta chains share one sample of origin, sequenced in a study of OX40 agonist ivuxolimab in advanced cancers. Preparation of the library involved the immunoSEQ multiplex PCR assay. The table was pulled from immuneACCESS by TCRdb, which kept in-frame rearrangements only. Such tables lose some clones; where checked, under half of the loss comes from unresolved V genes, and the rest has no known cause. The sample yields approximately 61,000 clones; roughly 80% were counted once. The top ten hold 1.9% of the sample. This specimen consisted of CD4+ or CD8+ T cells sorted from blood, obtained in a trial of the OX40 agonist ivuxolimab. Receptors originate from an adult with an advanced solid tumor such as melanoma, head and neck, liver or kidney cancer.

The chain combines TRBV18 with TRBJ2-1; TRBD2 matches at 10 bases. Germline V gene sequence: CDR1 KGHSH, CDR2 LQKENI. The V and J ends lost 0 bases and 8 bases, in that order; junction bases with no gene match: 25. This CDR3 is 22 amino acids long. DNA for the CDR3: TGTGCCAGCTCACCACCGCCCGGTAGCGGGAGGACTCGGATCGGCGGATCGGATGAGCAGTTCTTC. It codes for CASSPPPGSGRTRIGGSDEQFF.

The chain has TRBV5-1 and TRBJ2-5, with 9 bases matching TRBD1. The DNA matches TRBJ2-7 better at its end, which makes the J call doubtful. This CDR3 comprises 14 residues. CDR1 SGHRS and CDR2 YFSETQ come from the germline V gene. In nucleotides, the CDR3 is TGCGCCAGCAGCTCGACAGGGGGGGCCTACGAGCAGTACTTC. Translated: CASSSTGGAYEQYF.

This clone was seen only a few times. The chain employs TRBV2 and TRBJ2-5, with D unresolved. Germline V gene sequence: CDR1 SNHLY, CDR2 FYNNEI. This CDR3 has 13 residues. V gave up 4 bases and J gave up 3 bases, with 9 bases separating them. CDR3 loop: CASSGQVKETQYF. CDR3 sequence (DNA): TGTGCCAGCAGTGGCCAGGTGAAAGAGACCCAGTACTTC.

This clone was seen a few times. The chain couples TRBV2 to TRBJ1-1; D may be TRBD1 (5 bases). This CDR3 is 14 amino acids long. The V and J ends lost 6 bases and 0 bases respectively, with 11 bases between them. Germline lookup yields CDR1 SNHLY and CDR2 FYNNEI. DNA of the CDR3: TGTGCCAGCAGCAGGACACTGATGAACACTGAAGCTTTCTTT. Translation gives CASSRTLMNTEAFF.

V is TRBV6-1 and J is TRBJ2-7, with 7 nucleotides matching TRBD2. Germline CDR1 and CDR2: MNHNS and SASEGT. The trim removed 2 bases at V and 1 base at J, leaving 2 bases unmatched. This CDR3 has 14 amino acids. The CDR3 DNA reads TGTGCCAGCAGTGAACTAGCGGTTTCCTACGAGCAGTACGTC. Encoded protein: CASSELAVSYEQYV.

V gene TRBV6-5 combines with J gene TRBJ2-3; weak D call: TRBD1 (5 bases). V was cut by 0 bases and J by 10 bases, with 14 bases left in between. This CDR3 spans 14 amino acids. Per germline, CDR1 MNHEY and CDR2 SVGAGI. CDR3 in amino acids: CASSYSTDTKAQYF. CDR3 sequence (DNA): TGTGCCAGCAGTTACTCGACGGACACAAAAGCGCAGTATTTT.

This chain connects TRBV4-1 to TRBJ1-5; TRBD1 agrees at 9 bases. The CDR3 totals 15 residues. The germline V gene encodes CDR1 MGHRA and CDR2 YSYEKL. The ends lost 4 bases at V and 6 bases at J; junction bases unmatched: 7. Here the CDR3 reads CASSPTTGGGQPQHF. CDR3 in DNA: TGCGCCAGCAGCCCCACAACAGGGGGCGGTCAGCCCCAGCATTTT.

Note on this clone: Distinct nucleotide sequences in the sample also encode this CDR3. The chain carries TRBV30 and TRBJ1-3; the match to TRBD1 covers 9 bases. The CDR3 extends over 14 amino acids. Trimming at V came to 7 bases and at J to 4 bases, leaving 8 bases not matched to a gene. Germline CDR1 and CDR2: GTSNPN and SVGIG (reference sequence). CDR3 sequence reads: CASDRGTSGNTIYF. The CDR3, as DNA: TGTGCCTCGGACAGGGGAACCTCCGGAAACACCATATATTTT.

V gene TRBV2 combines with J gene TRBJ1-2; 12 bases map to TRBD1. V lost 6 bases and J lost 6; bases outside the gene matches: 2. The germline V gene has CDR1 SNHLY and CDR2 FYNNEI. CDR3 size: 13 residues. CDR3 residues: CASSGDRGHGYTF. CDR3 sequence (DNA): TGTGCCAGCAGCGGGGACAGGGGGCATGGCTACACCTTC.

The rearrangement joins TRBV27 to TRBJ2-2; D gene unclear. The V and J ends lost 5 bases and 6 bases respectively, with 16 bases between them. The CDR3 loop spans 15 amino acids. Germline CDR1 is MNHEY and CDR2 is SMNVEV (reference sequence). This chain's CDR3 is CASSRVFPGPGELFF. As DNA, the CDR3 is TGTGCCAGCAGTCGAGTATTTCCCGGCCCCGGGGAGCTGTTTTTT.

This sequence joins TRBV27 and TRBJ2-7, with D possibly matching TRBD1 (6 bases). This CDR3 has 16 amino acids. V was clipped by 0 bases and J by 3 bases, with 15 bases between them. Looked up from germline, CDR1 is MNHEY and CDR2 is SMNVEV (reference sequence). The CDR3 DNA is TGTGCCAGCAGTTTATCAGCAGGGGAAAGATTCTACGAGCAGTACGTC. Residues: CASSLSAGERFYEQYV.

This chain links TRBV29-1 with TRBJ2-1; TRBD1 matches 12 bases. J gave up 8 bases and V 3 bases, and 5 bases lay outside the gene matches. The CDR3 contains 14 residues. CDR1 SQVTM and CDR2 ANQGSEA come from the germline V gene. The CDR3 sequence is CSVEGQGAFHEQFF. CDR3 sequence (DNA): TGCAGCGTTGAGGGACAGGGGGCCTTCCATGAGCAGTTCTTC.

The J gene is TRBJ2-5, the V gene TRBV7-6, with no clear D. In germline, CDR1 is SGHVS, CDR2 FNYEAQ. V was clipped by 0 bases and J by 1 base, with 9 bases between them. The CDR3 totals 15 residues. CDR3 sequence: CASSLAAPPQETQYF. As DNA, the CDR3 is TGTGCCAGCAGCTTAGCGGCCCCTCCCCAAGAGACCCAGTACTTC.

With regard to this clone: One junction end disagrees with the germline gene, perhaps due to a read error. The chain couples TRBV7-7 to TRBJ2-1; 7 bases fit TRBD1. Per germline, CDR1 SSHAT and CDR2 FNYEAQ (reference sequence). The CDR3 runs 13 residues. The CDR3 loop reads CASSLDRVNEQFF. CDR3 DNA sequence: TGTGCTAGCAGCTTAGACAGGGTTAATGAGCAGTTCTTC.

The rearrangement links TRBV27 to TRBJ1-2, with 9 bases fitting TRBD1. Germline values: CDR1 MNHEY, CDR2 SMNVEV (reference sequence). CDR3 length: 14 residues. With V trimmed by 4 bases and J by 6 bases, 6 bases remained unmatched. The CDR3 sequence is CASSSGQGLNGYTF. The CDR3 bases are TGTGCCAGCAGTTCCGGACAGGGGCTGAATGGCTACACCTTC.

This clone was observed a single time. This chain connects TRBV6-6 to TRBJ2-1, with a weak D call TRBD2 (5 bases). The CDR3 extends over 12 amino acids. Germline V gene lookup returns CDR1 MNHNY and CDR2 SVGAGI (reference sequence). The V and J ends lost 6 bases and 10 bases respectively, with 13 bases between them. CDR3 region: CASRTSGSEQFF. The CDR3 DNA reads TGTGCCAGCAGAACGAGCGGCTCCGAGCAGTTCTTC.

The chain uses TRBV9 and TRBJ1-1; D is possibly TRBD1 (6 bases). This CDR3 region has 15 residues. Germline V gives CDR1 SGDLS, CDR2 YYNGEE. Between the trimmed V and J ends, which lost 4 bases and 5 bases, there was a span of 18 bases. The CDR3 region is CASSSILQGQTEAFF. The CDR3 bases are TGTGCCAGCAGCTCCATACTCCAGGGGCAAACTGAAGCTTTCTTT. Looking up the rest from reference TRBV9 and TRBJ1-1 gives the full variable domain: DSGVTQTPKHLITATGQRVTLRCSPRSGDLSVYWYQQSLDQGLQFLIQYYNGEERAKGNILERFSAQQFPDLHSELNLSSLELGDSALYFCASSSILQGQTEAFFGQGTRLTVV.

The V call is TRBV27, the J call TRBJ2-1, with unresolved D. The V end was cut by 3 bases, the J end by 3 bases, with 9 bases between. The CDR3 has 14 amino acids. Germline lookup yields CDR1 MNHEY and CDR2 SMNVEV (reference sequence). The CDR3 nucleotides are TGTGCCAGCAGTTTTACGGGCCTCTACAATGAGCAGTTCTTC. Translation: CASSFTGLYNEQFF.

The chain recombines TRBV7-2 with TRBJ2-5; tentative D call: TRBD2 (6 bases). Germline V gene lookup returns CDR1 SGHTA and CDR2 FQGNSA. The CDR3 consists of 13 residues. Trimming cost V 3 bases and J 6 bases, with 11 bases left between them. The DNA for the CDR3 is TGTGCCAGCAGCTTGGCTGGAGGGAAGACCCAGTACTTC. Its protein product is CASSLAGGKTQYF.

CDR3 residues: CASSQRSGDTQYF. The CDR3 coding sequence is TGTGCCAGCAGCCAGCGCAGCGGGGATACGCAGTATTTT. The chain employs TRBV7-9 and TRBJ2-3; maybe TRBD2 (6 bases). Germline assignment: CDR1 SEHNR and CDR2 FQNEAQ (reference sequence). The CDR3 runs to 13 residues. V was clipped by 5 bases and J by 6 bases, with 12 bases between them.

The chain carries TRBV5-1 and TRBJ2-3; TRBD2 aligns across 11 bases. This CDR3 has 17 residues. With V trimmed by 0 bases and J by 5 bases, 8 bases remained unmatched. Germline V gene sequence: CDR1 SGHRS, CDR2 YFSETQ. The DNA for the CDR3 is TGCGCCAGCAGCTTGGAAGGTAGCGGGAGGGCGGTAGATACGCAGTATTTT. Protein product: CASSLEGSGRAVDTQYF. Based on the CDR3 plus reference TRBV5-1 and TRBJ2-3, the full variable domain is KAGVTQTPRYLIKTRGQQVTLSCSPISGHRSVSWYQQTPGQGLQFLFEYFSETQRNKGNFPGRFSGRQFSNSRSEMNVSTLELGDSALYLCASSLEGSGRAVDTQYFGPGTRLTVL.

The chain uses TRBV2 and TRBJ2-1; weak D call: TRBD1 (6 bases). Germline values: CDR1 SNHLY, CDR2 FYNNEI. This CDR3 comprises 14 residues. Trimming removed 6 bases at V and 6 bases at J, with 15 bases between. The CDR3 here is CASSSQGYANEQFF. The CDR3 nucleotides read TGTGCCAGCAGCTCACAGGGTTATGCCAATGAGCAGTTCTTC.

V gene TRBV18 combines with J gene TRBJ1-1, with 8 positions matching TRBD1. Trimming took 5 bases from V and 2 from J; bases not matched to a gene: 4. This CDR3 is built from 14 residues. Germline values: CDR1 KGHSH, CDR2 LQKENI. The CDR3 loop is CASSNTGGNTEAFF. The CDR3 bases are TGTGCCAGCTCAAATACAGGGGGTAACACTGAAGCTTTCTTT. The full variable domain, its missing parts supplied by reference TRBV18 and TRBJ1-1, is NAGVMQNPRHLVRRRGQEARLRCSPMKGHSHVYWYRQLPEEGLKFMVYLQKENIIDESGMPKERFSAEFPKEGPSILRIQQVVRGDSAAYFCASSNTGGNTEAFFGQGTRLTVV.

This chain joins TRBV5-1 and TRBJ1-2, with 9 bases aligning to TRBD1. There are 14 residues in the CDR3. V lost 3 bases to trimming and J lost 7 bases; unmatched junction nucleotides: 7. Germline CDR1 reads SGHRS; CDR2 reads YFSETQ. The CDR3 loop reads CASSSDRGVRGYTF. As DNA, the CDR3 is TGCGCCAGCAGCTCGGACAGGGGAGTTCGTGGCTACACCTTC.

CDR3 DNA: TGTGCCAGCTCACCAAACCTAGCGGCCTACGAGCAGTACTTC. Translating it yields CASSPNLAAYEQYF. This rearrangement joins TRBV18 to TRBJ2-7, with 7 bases lining up with TRBD2. The CDR3 spans 14 residues. V dropped 2 bases and J dropped 2; count of bases not matched to a gene: 3. Germline CDR1 is KGHSH and CDR2 is LQKENI.

The table lists this clone with a few counts. The CDR3 nucleotides are TGTGCCAGCAGCCCTAACAGTAACCCCTATGGCTACACCTTC. Translation gives CASSPNSNPYGYTF. This chain uses TRBV2 with TRBJ1-2; D unclear. There are 14 residues in the CDR3. The germline V and J ends were trimmed by 6 bases and 4 bases, with 15 bases remaining between them. CDR1 SNHLY and CDR2 FYNNEI come from the germline V gene.

V usage is TRBV29-1 and J usage is TRBJ1-4; the match to TRBD1 covers 7 bases. V was clipped by 7 bases and J by 7 bases; unmatched bases: 9. The germline V gene has CDR1 SQVTM and CDR2 ANQGSEA. The CDR3 is 13 residues long. Here the CDR3 DNA reads TGCAGCGCCGACAGGGAGGGTAGTGAAAAACTGTTTTTT. It specifies CSADREGSEKLFF. Full variable domain (remainder filled in from reference TRBV29-1 and TRBJ1-4): SAVISQKPSRDICQRGTSLTIQCQVDSQVTMMFWYRQQPGQSLTLIATANQGSEATYESGFVIDKFPISRPNLTFSTLTVSNMSPEDSSIYLCSADREGSEKLFFGSGTQLSVL.

The chain recombines TRBV7-9 with TRBJ2-7; 11 bases are a match to TRBD2. The junction had 0 bases not matched to a gene; V was cut back by 2 bases and J by 3 bases. Germline-derived CDR1 and CDR2 are SEHNR and FQNEAQ (reference sequence). The CDR3 sequence is 14 residues long. The CDR3 DNA follows: TGTGCCAGCAGCTTAACTAGCGGGAGCTACGAGCAGTACTTC. As protein: CASSLTSGSYEQYF.

The chain is built from TRBV30 and TRBJ2-3; 7 nucleotides match TRBD1. Germline CDR1 is GTSNPN and CDR2 is SVGIG (reference sequence). After removal of 1 base from V and 2 bases from J, the junction contained 3 bases not matched to a gene. The length of the CDR3 is 14 residues. The CDR3 loop is CAWSEGQSTDTQYF. CDR3 in DNA: TGTGCCTGGAGTGAGGGACAGTCCACAGATACGCAGTATTTT.